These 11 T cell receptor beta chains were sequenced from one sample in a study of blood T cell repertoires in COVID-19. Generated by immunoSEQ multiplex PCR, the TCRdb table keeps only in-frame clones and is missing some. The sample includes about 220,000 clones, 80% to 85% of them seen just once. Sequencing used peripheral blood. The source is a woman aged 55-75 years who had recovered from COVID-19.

Here the CDR3 DNA reads TGTGCCAGCAGCTTGGGCGGGGGCCTGTACAATGAGCAGTTCTTC. This codes for CASSLGGGLYNEQFF. The V gene is TRBV5-6, the J gene TRBJ2-1; a possible D gene is TRBD2 (7 bases). The V end lost 0 bases, the J end lost 4 bases, and 11 bases lay between the germline ends. Germline CDR1 SGHDT, CDR2 YYEEEE. The CDR3 length is 15 residues.

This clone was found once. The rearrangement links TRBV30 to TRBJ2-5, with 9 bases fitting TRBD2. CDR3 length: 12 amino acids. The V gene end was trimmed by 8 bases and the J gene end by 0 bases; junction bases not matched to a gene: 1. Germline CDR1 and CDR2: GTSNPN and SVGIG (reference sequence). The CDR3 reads CAERGDQETQYF. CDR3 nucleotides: TGTGCCGAGCGGGGGGACCAAGAGACCCAGTACTTC.

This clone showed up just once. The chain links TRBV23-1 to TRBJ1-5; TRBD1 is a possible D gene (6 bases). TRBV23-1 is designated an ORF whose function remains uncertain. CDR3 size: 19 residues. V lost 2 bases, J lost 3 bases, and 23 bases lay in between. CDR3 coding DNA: TGCGCCAGCAGTCAACCCAAATGGGGGCCAGAGTTGCTCAATCAGCCCCAGCATTTT. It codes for CASSQPKWGPELLNQPQHF.

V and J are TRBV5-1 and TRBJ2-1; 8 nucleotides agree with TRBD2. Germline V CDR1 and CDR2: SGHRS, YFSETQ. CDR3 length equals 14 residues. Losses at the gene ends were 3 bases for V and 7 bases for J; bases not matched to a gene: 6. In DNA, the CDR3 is TGCGCCAGCAGCTCGGGACTAGTCGAGAATGAGCAGTTCTTC. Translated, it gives CASSSGLVENEQFF.

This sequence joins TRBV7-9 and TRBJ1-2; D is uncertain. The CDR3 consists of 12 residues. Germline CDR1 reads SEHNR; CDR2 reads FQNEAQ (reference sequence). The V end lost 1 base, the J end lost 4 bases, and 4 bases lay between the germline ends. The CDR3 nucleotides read TGTGCCAGCAGCTTAGATCGCTATGGCTACACCTTC. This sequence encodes CASSLDRYGYTF.

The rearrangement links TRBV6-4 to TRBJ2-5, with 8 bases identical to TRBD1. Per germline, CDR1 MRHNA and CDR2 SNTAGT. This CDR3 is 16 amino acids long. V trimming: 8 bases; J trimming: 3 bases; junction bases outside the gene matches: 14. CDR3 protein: CASHQLGQGKKETQYF. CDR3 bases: TGTGCCAGCCACCAACTCGGACAGGGAAAGAAAGAGACCCAGTACTTC.

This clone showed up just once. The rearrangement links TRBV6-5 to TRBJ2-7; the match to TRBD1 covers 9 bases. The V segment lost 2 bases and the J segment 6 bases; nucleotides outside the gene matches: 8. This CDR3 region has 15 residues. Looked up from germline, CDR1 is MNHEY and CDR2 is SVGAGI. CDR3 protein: CASSYDRTGASEQYF. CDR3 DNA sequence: TGTGCCAGCAGTTACGACAGGACAGGGGCCAGCGAGCAGTACTTC.

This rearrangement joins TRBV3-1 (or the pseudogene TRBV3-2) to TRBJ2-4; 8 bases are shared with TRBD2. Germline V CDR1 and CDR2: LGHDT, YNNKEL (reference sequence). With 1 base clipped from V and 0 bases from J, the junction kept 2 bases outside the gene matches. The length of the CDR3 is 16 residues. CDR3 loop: CASSQALAVAKNIQYF. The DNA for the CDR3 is TGTGCCAGCAGCCAAGCACTAGCGGTAGCCAAAAACATTCAGTACTTC.

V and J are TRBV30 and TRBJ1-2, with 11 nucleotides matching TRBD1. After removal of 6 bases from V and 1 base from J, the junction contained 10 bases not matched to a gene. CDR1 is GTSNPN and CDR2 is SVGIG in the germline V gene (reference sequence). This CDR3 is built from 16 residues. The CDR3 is CACWATGTGGNYGYTF. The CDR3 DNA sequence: TGTGCCTGCTGGGCCACGGGGACAGGGGGTAACTATGGCTACACCTTC.

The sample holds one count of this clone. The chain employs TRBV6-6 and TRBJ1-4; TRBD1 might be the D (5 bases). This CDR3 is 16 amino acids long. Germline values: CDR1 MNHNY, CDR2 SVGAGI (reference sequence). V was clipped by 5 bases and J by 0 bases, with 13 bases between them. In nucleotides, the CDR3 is TGTGCCAGCAGTGCCGGGGGGGGTACAACTAATGAAAAACTGTTTTTT. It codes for CASSAGGGTTNEKLFF.

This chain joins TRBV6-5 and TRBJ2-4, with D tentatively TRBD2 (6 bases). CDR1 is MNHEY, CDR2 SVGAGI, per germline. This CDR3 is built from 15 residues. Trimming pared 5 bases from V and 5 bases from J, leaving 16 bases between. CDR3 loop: CASSRLVGVQNIQYF. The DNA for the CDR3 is TGTGCCAGCAGTAGACTAGTAGGGGTGCAAAACATTCAGTACTTC.